The 14 T cell receptor beta chains in this list originate from one sample, sequenced in a study of cytomegalovirus exposure and HLA in healthy donors. The primer mix had 60 Vbeta and 13 Jbeta primers. Repertoires were generated with immunoSEQ multiplex PCR, while TCRdb's copy carries only in-frame clones and drops some. This table lists around 53,000 clones. The sample comprised PBMCs. The receptors derive from a man aged 18 to 29 in good health and CMV-seropositive.

This rearrangement joins TRBV10-1 to TRBJ2-7, with a weak D call TRBD1 (5 bases). The CDR3 is 13 amino acids. Deletions cut 3 bases from V and 3 bases from J, with 9 bases between. In germline, CDR1 is WNHNN, CDR2 SYGVQD (reference sequence). In nucleotides, the CDR3 is TGCGCCAGCAGTGACCTTCAGGGCTACGAGCAGTACTTC. Protein sequence: CASSDLQGYEQYF.

This chain links TRBV6-5 with TRBJ1-6, with 8 positions matching TRBD1. CDR1 MNHEY and CDR2 SVGAGI come from the germline V gene. CDR3 size: 14 residues. The ends lost 6 bases at V and 9 bases at J; junction bases unmatched: 7. For the CDR3, the DNA is TGTGCCAGCAGCAGACAGGGGAAGAGTTCACCCCTCCACTTT. Translation: CASSRQGKSSPLHF.

The V gene is TRBV9, the J gene TRBJ1-5, with a tentative D call TRBD1 (5 bases). The germline gives CDR1 SGDLS, CDR2 YYNGEE. Trimming took 4 bases from V and 2 from J, leaving 13 bases between them. The CDR3 totals 15 residues. The CDR3 spells CASSPGWGGNQPQHF. CDR3 DNA sequence: TGTGCCAGCAGCCCAGGCTGGGGGGGCAATCAGCCCCAGCATTTT.

V usage is TRBV5-1 and J usage is TRBJ1-1; no clear D. Per the germline V gene, CDR1 is SGHRS and CDR2 is YFSETQ. The CDR3 is 13 residues long. The V gene lost 3 bases and the J gene lost 7 bases, with 13 bases spanning the gap. The CDR3: CASSSNPGNEAFF. CDR3 DNA sequence: TGCGCCAGCAGCTCGAACCCGGGAAATGAAGCTTTCTTT.

This chain uses TRBV19 with TRBJ1-2; weak D call: TRBD1 (6 bases). The CDR3 spans 15 residues. Looked up from germline, CDR1 is LNHDA and CDR2 is SQIVND (reference sequence). Trimming stripped 0 bases from V and 8 bases from J, with 16 bases between. The CDR3 DNA reads as TGTGCCAGTAGTATAGATCTTGAAGGGGGGGACGGCTACACCTTC. Translating it yields CASSIDLEGGDGYTF.

The rearrangement uses TRBV11-2 and TRBJ1-6, with D perhaps matching TRBD1 (6 bases). V was shortened by 3 bases and J by 0 bases, with 18 bases between the two germline ends. From germline, CDR1 is SGHAT and CDR2 FQNNGV. The CDR3 has 19 residues. The CDR3 is CASSFLGTRLSSYNSPLHF. In nucleotides, the CDR3 is TGTGCCAGCAGCTTTTTGGGGACACGCTTGAGCTCCTATAATTCACCCCTCCACTTT.

The V and J genes are TRBV6-1 and TRBJ2-7, with D uncertain. CDR3 length: 14 residues. The V end lost 7 bases, the J end lost 2 bases, and 15 bases lay between the germline ends. In germline, CDR1 is MNHNS, CDR2 SASEGT. CDR3 DNA sequence: TGTGCCAGCACCACTAAAGCATTACCCTACGAGCAGTACTTC. Translated, it gives CASTTKALPYEQYF.

The V and J genes are TRBV7-2 and TRBJ2-5; TRBD2 matches at 7 bases. Germline CDR1 reads SGHTA; CDR2 reads FQGNSA. V shed 6 bases, J shed 1 base, and the junction held 11 bases outside the gene matches. This CDR3 has 16 residues. The CDR3 loop reads CASSWGGGVLQETQYF. The DNA of the CDR3 is TGTGCCAGCAGTTGGGGGGGAGGGGTCCTCCAAGAGACCCAGTACTTC.

In nucleotides, the CDR3 is TGTGCCAGCAGCCAGGCAGTAGGTGGAGGCTACAATCAGCCCCAGCATTTT. Residues: CASSQAVGGGYNQPQHF. The V and J genes are TRBV4-2 and TRBJ1-5; D uncertain. Trimming took 3 bases from V and 3 from J, leaving 18 bases between them. The CDR3 is 17 residues long. Germline V gene sequence: CDR1 LGHNA, CDR2 YNFKEQ.

The chain uses TRBV5-1 and TRBJ2-5, with unresolved D. Germline CDR1 is SGHRS and CDR2 is YFSETQ. The germline V and J ends were trimmed by 4 bases and 5 bases, with 15 bases remaining between them. This CDR3 has 14 amino acids. In DNA, the CDR3 is TGCGCCAGCAGCCCGAATGCCGTCGGGGAGACCCAGTACTTC. This encodes CASSPNAVGETQYF.

V gene TRBV5-1 combines with J gene TRBJ2-5; D gene uncertain. Trimming stripped 2 bases from V and 3 bases from J, with 20 bases between. The CDR3 is 17 amino acids. The germline gives CDR1 SGHRS, CDR2 YFSETQ. The chain's CDR3 is CASSFEIIRRGKETQYF. In DNA, the CDR3 is TGCGCCAGCAGCTTCGAGATCATTCGTAGAGGAAAAGAGACCCAGTACTTC.

The gene calls are TRBV5-4 and TRBJ2-7; 7 bases are shared with TRBD1. Germline V CDR1 and CDR2: SGHNT, YYREEE (reference sequence). V lost 4 bases to trimming and J lost 9 bases; unmatched junction nucleotides: 13. The CDR3 extends over 14 amino acids. The CDR3 region is CASSLDRVSEWQYF. In DNA form, the CDR3 reads TGTGCCAGCAGCCTCGACAGGGTGTCTGAATGGCAGTACTTC.

V and J are TRBV2 and TRBJ2-5; D uncertain. The germline CDR1 and CDR2 sequences are SNHLY and FYNNEI. With 2 bases removed from V and 5 bases from J, the gap between germline ends came to 6 bases. The CDR3 has 12 amino acids. This CDR3 is CASSESRETQYF. The DNA for the CDR3 is TGTGCCAGCAGTGAATCTAGGGAGACCCAGTACTTC.

The V and J genes are TRBV7-9 and TRBJ1-2; D is uncertain. The CDR3 runs to 14 residues. Looked up from germline, CDR1 is SEHNR and CDR2 is FQNEAQ (reference sequence). V was cut by 0 bases and J by 8 bases, with 13 bases left in between. CDR3 sequence: CASSLASGSGGYTF. CDR3 DNA sequence: TGTGCCAGCAGCTTAGCAAGCGGCAGCGGGGGCTACACCTTC.